The following is a TCR beta chain sequence with its context. Its antigen is currently unknown. The sequenced patients had an expansion of CD8+CD57+ cells seen by flow cytometry. These data belong to a study of CD8+CD57+ T cells in acquired aplastic anemia. About the research overall: An average of roughly 3 ug of DNA was obtained from sorted CD4+ and CD8+ cells. Findings and limits, study-wide: Between patients and controls, around 27 CD8+ CDR3 sequences were found in common.

CDR3 length equals 13 residues. V lost 3 bases to trimming and J lost 11 bases, with 19 bases between them. Germline lookup yields CDR1 DFQATT and CDR2 SNEGSKA (reference sequence). Genomic DNA, the template, was used for profiling of the TCR beta VDJ and CDR3. Via MiXCR, TCRdb re-called the reads, giving one row per CDR3 protein. There are more than 150,000 distinct CDR3 sequences in the sample; almost 50% occur only once, and over 10% lies in the top ten. V and J are TRBV20-1 and TRBJ2-5; D might be TRBD2 (5 bases). This TCR derives from a human donor with aplastic anemia. Specimen: sorted CD4+, CD8+, or CD8+CD57+ T cells (not recorded which) from PBMCs. The CDR3 region has the DNA TGCAGTGCTAGTAGACTACCACAAGAGGTGCAGTACTTC. As protein: CSASRLPQEVQYF.